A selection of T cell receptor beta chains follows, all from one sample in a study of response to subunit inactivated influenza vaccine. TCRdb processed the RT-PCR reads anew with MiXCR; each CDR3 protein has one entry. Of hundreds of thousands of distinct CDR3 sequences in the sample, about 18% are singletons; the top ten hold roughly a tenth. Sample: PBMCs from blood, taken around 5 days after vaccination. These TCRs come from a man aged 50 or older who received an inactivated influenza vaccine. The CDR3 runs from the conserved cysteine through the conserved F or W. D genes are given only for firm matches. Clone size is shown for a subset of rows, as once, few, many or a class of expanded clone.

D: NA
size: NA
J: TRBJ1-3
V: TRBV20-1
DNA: TGCAGTGCTAGGACGGACAGAGAAAGCTCTGGAAACACCATATATTTT
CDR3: CSARTDRESSGNTIYF

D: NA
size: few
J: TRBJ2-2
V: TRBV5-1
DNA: TGCGCCAGCAGCTTGGAGGTCAGGAGCACCGGGGAGCTGTTTTTT
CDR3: CASSLEVRSTGELFF

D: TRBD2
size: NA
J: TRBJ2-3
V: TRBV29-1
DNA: TGCAGCGCCTCACCGGGACTAGCGGGAGTTACAGATACGCAGTATTTT
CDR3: CSASPGLAGVTDTQYF

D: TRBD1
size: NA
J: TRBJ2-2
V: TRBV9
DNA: TGTGCCAGCAGCTCGCCACCGGGACAGGGGGCCGGGGAGCTGTTTTTT
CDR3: CASSSPPGQGAGELFF

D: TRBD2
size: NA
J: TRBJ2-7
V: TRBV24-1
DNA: TGTGCCACCAGTGACCCCGGGACTAGCGGGAGCGAGCAGTACTTC
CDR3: CATSDPGTSGSEQYF

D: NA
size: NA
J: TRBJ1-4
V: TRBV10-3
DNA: TGTGCCATCAGTGAGGGGGCTCGTGAAAAACTGTTTTTT
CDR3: CAISEGAREKLFF

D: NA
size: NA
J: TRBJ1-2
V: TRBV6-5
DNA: TGTGCCACCGGGGTTGGCTATGGCTACACCTTC
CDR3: CATGVGYGYTF

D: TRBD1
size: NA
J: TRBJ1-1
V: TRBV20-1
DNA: TGCAGTGCTAGCGATTGGACAGGATTGAACACTGAAGCTTTCTTT
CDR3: CSASDWTGLNTEAFF

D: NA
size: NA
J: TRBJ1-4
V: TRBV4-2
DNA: TGTGCCAGCAGTCCCCGGGGACCCCCTAATGAAAAACTGTTTTTT
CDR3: CASSPRGPPNEKLFF

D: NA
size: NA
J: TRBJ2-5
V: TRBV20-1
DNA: TGCAGTGCTAGAGGCCTGGGACGCTCCCAAGAGACCCAGTACTTC
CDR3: CSARGLGRSQETQYF

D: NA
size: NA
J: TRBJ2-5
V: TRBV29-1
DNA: TGCAGCGTTTTCCAAGAGACCCAGTACTTC
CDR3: CSVFQETQYF

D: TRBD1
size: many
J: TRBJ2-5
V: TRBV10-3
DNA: TGTGCCATCAGTGAGTCCTCGAGACAGGGAAGGGAGACCCAGTACTTC
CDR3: CAISESSRQGRETQYF

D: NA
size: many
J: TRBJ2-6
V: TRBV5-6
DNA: TGTGCCAGCAGTGAATTATACTCTGGGGCCAACGTCCTGACTTTC
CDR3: CASSELYSGANVLTF

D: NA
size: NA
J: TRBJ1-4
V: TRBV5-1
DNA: TGCGCCAGCAGCTTGGAAGTAGGACGGTCTAATGAAAAACTGTTTTTT
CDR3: CASSLEVGRSNEKLFF

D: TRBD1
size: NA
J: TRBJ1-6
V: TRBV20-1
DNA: TGCAGTGCTAGAGCCGGGACAGATAATAATTCACCCCTCCACTTT
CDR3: CSARAGTDNNSPLHF

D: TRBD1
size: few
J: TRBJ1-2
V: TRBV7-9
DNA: TGTGCCAGCAACTTTCTCCCTACCGACAGGGGCTATGGCTACACCTTC
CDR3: CASNFLPTDRGYGYTF

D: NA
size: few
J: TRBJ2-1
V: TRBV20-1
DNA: TGCAGTGCTAGAGATCCGGGACGACCATACAATGAGCAGTTCTTC
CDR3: CSARDPGRPYNEQFF

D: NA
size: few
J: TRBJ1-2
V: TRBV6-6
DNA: TGTGCCAGCTCGGACTATGGCTACACCTTC
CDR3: CASSDYGYTF

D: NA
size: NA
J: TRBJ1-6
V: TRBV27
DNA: TGTGCCAGCAGTTTAGAGCCCACTACTACTTCACCCCTCCACTTT
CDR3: CASSLEPTTTSPLHF

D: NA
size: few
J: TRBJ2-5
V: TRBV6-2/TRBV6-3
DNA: TGTGCCAGCAGCTCCCCAGAGATGGGGGCGTTGGAGACCCAGTACTTC
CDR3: CASSSPEMGALETQYF

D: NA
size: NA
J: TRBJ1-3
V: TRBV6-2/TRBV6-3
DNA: TGTGCCAGCAGCCTACCCGCGGGGAAAGGAAACACCATATATTTT
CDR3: CASSLPAGKGNTIYF

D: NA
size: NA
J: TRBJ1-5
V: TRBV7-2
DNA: TGTGCCAGCAGCTGGGACGGAACCAATCAGCCCCAGCATTTT
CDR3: CASSWDGTNQPQHF

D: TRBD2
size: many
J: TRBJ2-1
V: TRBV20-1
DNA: TGCAGTGCCGATTCGGGACTACCCTACAATGAGCAGTTCTTC
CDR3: CSADSGLPYNEQFF

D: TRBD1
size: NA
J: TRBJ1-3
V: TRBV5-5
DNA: TGTGCCAGCAGCTATACAGGGGGCCCTGCGGGAAACACCATATATTTT
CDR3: CASSYTGGPAGNTIYF

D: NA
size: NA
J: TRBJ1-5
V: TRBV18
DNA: TGTGCCAGCTCACCGGATTATAGCAATCAGCCCCAGCATTTT
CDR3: CASSPDYSNQPQHF

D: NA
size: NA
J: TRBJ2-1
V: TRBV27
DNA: TGTGCCAGCAGTTTTGATGTGCCTTCCTACAATGAGCAGTTCTTC
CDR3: CASSFDVPSYNEQFF

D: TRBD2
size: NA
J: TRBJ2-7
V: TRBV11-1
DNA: TGTGCCAGCAGCCTTAGGTTGGGGACGACAACTAGGACTAGCCGATACTACGAGCAGTACTTC
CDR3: CASSLRLGTTTRTSRYYEQYF

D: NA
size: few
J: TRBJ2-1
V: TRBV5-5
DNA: TGTGCCAGCAGCGCGACAGACTCCTACAATGAGCAGTTCTTC
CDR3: CASSATDSYNEQFF

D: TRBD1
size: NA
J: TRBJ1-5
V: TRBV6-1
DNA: TGTGCCAGCAGGGGTACAGGGGAGTTTAGGACCCAGCATTTT
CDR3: CASRGTGEFRTQHF